What follows are 21 T cell receptor beta chains derived from one specimen sequenced in a study of blood T cell repertoires in COVID-19. Method: immunoSEQ multiplex PCR; TCRdb's copy keeps in-frame clones and lacks some. The sample contains approximately 220,000 clones, about 83% of which appear only once. Sequencing was done on a sample of PBMCs or T cells enriched from blood (not recorded which). All receptors come from a woman aged 50 to 65 who had been exposed to COVID-19.

This chain joins TRBV19 and TRBJ1-4; perhaps TRBD1 as D (5 bases). The CDR3 is 16 residues long. Trimming removed 1 base at V and 7 bases at J, with 16 bases between. Germline CDR1 reads LNHDA; CDR2 reads SQIVND (reference sequence). CDR3 residues: CASSIVVMGGIEKLFF. CDR3 DNA sequence: TGTGCCAGTAGTATAGTCGTGATGGGGGGGATTGAAAAACTGTTTTTT.

This chain connects TRBV5-1 to TRBJ2-1; no definite D call. Germline V lookup: CDR1 SGHRS, CDR2 YFSETQ. The germline V and J ends were trimmed by 0 bases and 8 bases, with 12 bases remaining between them. This CDR3 has 14 residues. CDR3 DNA: TGCGCCAGCAGCTTGGGGGCCAGGTCGGATGAGCAGTTCTTC. Translated: CASSLGARSDEQFF.

J is TRBJ1-5 and V is TRBV10-3; D not certain. In germline, CDR1 is ENHRY, CDR2 SYGVKD. V was cut by 3 bases and J by 0 bases, with 9 bases left in between. The CDR3 consists of 15 residues. CDR3 loop: CAISDSRNSNQPQHF. In DNA, the CDR3 is TGTGCCATCAGTGACAGTCGAAATAGCAATCAGCCCCAGCATTTT.

The CDR3 DNA sequence: TGTGCCAGCAGGGCTAGCGGGGGTCCGGGGTTCTTC. Protein product: CASRASGGPGFF. The chain employs TRBV9 and TRBJ2-1, with TRBD2 identical over 10 bases. V was clipped by 5 bases and J by 15 bases; unmatched bases: 8. CDR3 length equals 12 residues. Germline V gene lookup returns CDR1 SGDLS and CDR2 YYNGEE.

The rearrangement uses TRBV7-2 and TRBJ2-1; 13 bases align to TRBD2. The germline V gene encodes CDR1 SGHTA and CDR2 FQGNSA. J gave up 5 bases and V 5 bases, and 9 bases lay outside the gene matches. The CDR3 covers 17 residues. The chain's CDR3 is CASSRRWTSGGDNEQFF. The CDR3 nucleotides are TGTGCCAGCAGCCGGCGGTGGACTAGCGGGGGTGACAATGAGCAGTTCTTC.

The rearrangement uses TRBV7-9 and TRBJ2-1, with 11 bases fitting TRBD2. Trimming took 4 bases from V and 4 from J; bases not matched to a gene: 6. CDR1 SEHNR and CDR2 FQNEAQ come from the germline V gene (reference sequence). This CDR3 contains 16 residues. CDR3 DNA: TGTGCCAGCAGCTCTAGACTAGCGGGGCTTTACAATGAGCAGTTCTTC. Translated: CASSSRLAGLYNEQFF.

The J gene is TRBJ1-1, the V gene TRBV12-3 or TRBV12-4; 8 nucleotides agree with TRBD1. The CDR3 consists of 12 residues. J lost 11 bases, V lost 7 bases, and 9 bases had no gene match. The CDR3 is CASTPMDRVAFF. DNA for the CDR3: TGTGCCAGCACCCCCATGGACAGGGTGGCTTTCTTT.

The chain is built from TRBV2 and TRBJ2-7, with D maybe TRBD1 (5 bases). The CDR3 has 13 residues. V was shortened by 8 bases and J by 0 bases, with 11 bases between the two germline ends. The germline gives CDR1 SNHLY, CDR2 FYNNEI. CDR3 coding DNA: TGTGCCAGCGGCAGGGTAGTCTCCTACGAGCAGTACTTC. It codes for CASGRVVSYEQYF.

This chain links TRBV5-4 with TRBJ1-2; maybe TRBD1 (5 bases). This CDR3 spans 15 amino acids. Trimming removed 0 bases from V and 8 bases from J, with 17 bases in between. The germline V gene has CDR1 SGHNT and CDR2 YYREEE (reference sequence). CDR3 amino acids: CASSLAGRVQMGYTF. The DNA for the CDR3 is TGTGCCAGCAGCTTGGCCGGCAGGGTCCAGATGGGCTACACCTTC.

The genes are TRBV30 and TRBJ1-2, with D perhaps TRBD1 (5 bases). The V end lost 6 bases, the J end lost 3 bases, and 11 bases lay between the germline ends. CDR3 size: 12 residues. Germline V gives CDR1 GTSNPN, CDR2 SVGIG (reference sequence). The CDR3 loop reads CACWGGDYGYTF. The CDR3 bases are TGTGCCTGTTGGGGGGGAGACTATGGCTACACCTTC.

This sequence joins TRBV29-1 and TRBJ1-1; unclear D gene. V lost 6 bases to trimming and J lost 1 base, with 15 bases between them. Germline CDR1 SQVTM, CDR2 ANQGSEA. The CDR3 consists of 14 residues. CDR3 residues: CSVLLYGRNTEAFF. DNA of the CDR3: TGCAGCGTACTCCTTTACGGGAGGAACACTGAAGCTTTCTTT.

The chain has TRBV5-1 and TRBJ2-7; TRBD1 matches at 8 bases. The CDR3 is made up of 15 amino acids. Germline CDR1 and CDR2: SGHRS and YFSETQ. V lost 4 bases, J lost 0 bases, and 6 bases stayed unmatched. The CDR3 coding sequence is TGCGCCAGCAGCCCAGGGGGCACTACCTCCTACGAGCAGTACTTC. Translating it yields CASSPGGTTSYEQYF.

This chain links TRBV6-1 with TRBJ1-5; no clear D gene. Germline V gene lookup returns CDR1 MNHNS and CDR2 SASEGT. CDR3 size: 16 residues. V lost 2 bases to trimming and J lost 0 bases, with 11 bases between them. The CDR3 sequence is CASSEFGPYSNQPQHF. DNA for the CDR3: TGTGCCAGCAGTGAATTCGGTCCTTATAGCAATCAGCCCCAGCATTTT.

V gene TRBV7-9 combines with J gene TRBJ1-2, with no clear D. Germline V gene sequence: CDR1 SEHNR, CDR2 FQNEAQ (reference sequence). The CDR3 spans 12 residues. Trimming stripped 7 bases from V and 4 bases from J, with 10 bases between. The CDR3 spells CASTSEGYGYTF. CDR3 in DNA: TGTGCCAGCACCTCCGAGGGCTATGGCTACACCTTC.

CDR3 bases: TGTGCCATCAGTGGCGGGGGAGCGGGGGCACAAGAGACCCAGTACTTC. Amino acid sequence: CAISGGGAGAQETQYF. The chain is built from TRBV10-3 and TRBJ2-5, with 8 bases fitting TRBD2. This CDR3 is built from 16 residues. Germline values: CDR1 ENHRY, CDR2 SYGVKD. Trimming took 4 bases from V and 2 from J; bases not matched to a gene: 9.

In this sample, this clone turned up a few times. The genes are TRBV18 and TRBJ1-5, with a tentative D call TRBD1 (6 bases). Trimming pared 5 bases from V and 4 bases from J, leaving 12 bases between. The CDR3 has 14 amino acids. Looked up from germline, CDR1 is KGHSH and CDR2 is LQKENI. The CDR3 region is CASSNREGNQPQHF. The DNA for the CDR3 is TGTGCCAGCTCAAACAGGGAAGGGAATCAGCCCCAGCATTTT.

Only one count was recorded for this clone. The chain is built from TRBV11-2 and TRBJ2-2; 7 nucleotides match TRBD2. Germline V gene lookup returns CDR1 SGHAT and CDR2 FQNNGV. V gave up 0 bases and J gave up 9 bases; unmatched junction bases: 10. The CDR3 consists of 16 residues. CDR3 amino acids: CASSLDSGGGNWELFF. For the CDR3, the DNA is TGTGCCAGCAGCTTAGATTCGGGAGGTGGTAATTGGGAGCTGTTTTTT.

This clone was recorded once. The chain links TRBV10-3 to TRBJ1-2, with D possibly being TRBD1 (5 bases). V lost 3 bases to trimming and J lost 6 bases, with 11 bases between them. The germline V gene has CDR1 ENHRY and CDR2 SYGVKD. CDR3 size: 13 residues. The CDR3 loop reads CAISEGVNHGYTF. DNA of the CDR3: TGTGCCATCAGTGAAGGGGTCAACCATGGCTACACCTTC.

The chain is built from TRBV7-2 and TRBJ1-1; D is undetermined. The CDR3 is 14 residues long. The germline V and J ends were trimmed by 4 bases and 0 bases, with 9 bases remaining between them. The V gene's germline CDR1 is SGHTA and CDR2 FQGNSA. The CDR3 DNA reads as TGTGCCAGCAGCTCCCGGTCTTTGAACACTGAAGCTTTCTTT. This encodes CASSSRSLNTEAFF.

The sample holds a few counts of this clone. This rearrangement joins TRBV6-1 to TRBJ1-2; D not certain. Germline CDR1 MNHNS, CDR2 SASEGT. V was pared by 3 bases and J by 2 bases, with 10 bases between. The CDR3 consists of 14 residues. Here the CDR3 reads CASSEGRINYGYTF. CDR3 bases: TGTGCCAGCAGTGAGGGCAGGATAAACTATGGCTACACCTTC.

The sample holds one count of this clone. This chain joins TRBV5-3 and TRBJ2-7; D gene ambiguous. TRBV5-3 is placed among ORFs of uncertain function. CDR3 size: 15 residues. The V end lost 0 bases, the J end lost 0 bases, and 10 bases lay between the germline ends. CDR3 sequence (DNA): TGTGCCAGAAGCTTGGTTCGGGTCTCCTCCTACGAGCAGTACTTC. Residues: CARSLVRVSSYEQYF.